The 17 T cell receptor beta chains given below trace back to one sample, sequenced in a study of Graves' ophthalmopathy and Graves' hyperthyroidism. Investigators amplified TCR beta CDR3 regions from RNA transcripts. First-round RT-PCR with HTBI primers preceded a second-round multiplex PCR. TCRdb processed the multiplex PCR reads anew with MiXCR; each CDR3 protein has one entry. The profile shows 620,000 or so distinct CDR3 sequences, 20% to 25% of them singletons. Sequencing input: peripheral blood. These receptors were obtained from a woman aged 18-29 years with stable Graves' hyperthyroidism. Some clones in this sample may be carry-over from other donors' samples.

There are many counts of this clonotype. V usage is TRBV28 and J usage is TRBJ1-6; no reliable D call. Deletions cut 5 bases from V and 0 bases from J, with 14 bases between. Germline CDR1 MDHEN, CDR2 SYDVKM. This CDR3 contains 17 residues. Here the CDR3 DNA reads TGTGCCAGCAGTGTTATCGACTTGAGCTCCTATAATTCACCCCTCCACTTT. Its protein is CASSVIDLSSYNSPLHF. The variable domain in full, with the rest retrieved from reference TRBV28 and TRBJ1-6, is DVKVTQSSRYLVKRTGEKVFLECVQDMDHENMFWYRQDPGLGLRLIYFSYDVKMKEKGDIPEGYSVSREKKERFSLILESASTNQTSMYLCASSVIDLSSYNSPLHFGNGTRLTVT.

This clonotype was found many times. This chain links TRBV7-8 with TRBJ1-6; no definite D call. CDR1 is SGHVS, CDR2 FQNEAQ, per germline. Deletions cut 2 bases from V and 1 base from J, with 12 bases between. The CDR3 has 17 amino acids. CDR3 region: CASSLRLSESYNSPLHF. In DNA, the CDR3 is TGTGCCAGCAGCTTACGCCTAAGTGAATCCTATAATTCACCCCTCCACTTT.

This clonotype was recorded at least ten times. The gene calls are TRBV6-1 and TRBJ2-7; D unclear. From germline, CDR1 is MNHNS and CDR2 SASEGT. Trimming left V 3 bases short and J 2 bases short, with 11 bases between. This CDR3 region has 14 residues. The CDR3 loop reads CASSDQPGTYEQYF. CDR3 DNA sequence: TGTGCCAGCAGTGATCAACCAGGCACCTACGAGCAGTACTTC.

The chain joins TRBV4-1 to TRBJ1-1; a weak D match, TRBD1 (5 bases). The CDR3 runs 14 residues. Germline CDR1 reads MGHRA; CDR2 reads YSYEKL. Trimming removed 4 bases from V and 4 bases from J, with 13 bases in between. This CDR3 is CASSRAGYGTEAFF. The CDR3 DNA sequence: TGCGCCAGCAGCCGAGCAGGGTACGGCACTGAAGCTTTCTTT.

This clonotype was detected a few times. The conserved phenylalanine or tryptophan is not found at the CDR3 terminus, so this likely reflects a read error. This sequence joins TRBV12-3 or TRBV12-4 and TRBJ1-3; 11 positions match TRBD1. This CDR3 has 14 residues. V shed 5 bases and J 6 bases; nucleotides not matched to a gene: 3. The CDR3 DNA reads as TGTGCCAGCAGTACGGACAGGGGGCCAAACACCATATATTTG. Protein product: CASSTDRGPNTIYL.

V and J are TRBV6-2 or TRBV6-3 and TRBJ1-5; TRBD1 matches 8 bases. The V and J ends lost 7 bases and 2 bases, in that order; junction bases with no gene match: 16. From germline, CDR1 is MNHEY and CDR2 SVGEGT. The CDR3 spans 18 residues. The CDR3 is CASNERSRGRPGNQPQHF. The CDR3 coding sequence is TGTGCCAGCAACGAAAGGTCCAGGGGGCGCCCCGGCAATCAGCCCCAGCATTTT.

CDR3 loop: CASSFRVTGNTIYF. The CDR3 nucleotides read TGTGCCAGCAGTTTTAGAGTAACTGGAAACACCATATATTTT. This chain joins TRBV28 and TRBJ1-3; D call uncertain. The germline V and J ends were trimmed by 3 bases and 2 bases, with 8 bases remaining between them. Germline CDR1 MDHEN, CDR2 SYDVKM. This CDR3 region has 14 residues.

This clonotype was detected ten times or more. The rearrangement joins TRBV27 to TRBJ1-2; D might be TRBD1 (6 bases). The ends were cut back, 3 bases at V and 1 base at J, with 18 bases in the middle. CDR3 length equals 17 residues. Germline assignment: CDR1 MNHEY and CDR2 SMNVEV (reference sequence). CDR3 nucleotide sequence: TGTGCCAGCAGTTTGCGGACAGATCGATATTATAACTATGGCTACACCTTC. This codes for CASSLRTDRYYNYGYTF.

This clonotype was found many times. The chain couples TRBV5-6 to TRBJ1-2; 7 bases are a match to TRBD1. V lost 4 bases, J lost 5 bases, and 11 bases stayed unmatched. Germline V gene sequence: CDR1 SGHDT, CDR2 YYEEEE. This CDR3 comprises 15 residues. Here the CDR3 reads CASSLRTGRSYGYTF. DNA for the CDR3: TGTGCCAGCAGCCTCCGGACAGGCCGCTCTTATGGCTACACCTTC.

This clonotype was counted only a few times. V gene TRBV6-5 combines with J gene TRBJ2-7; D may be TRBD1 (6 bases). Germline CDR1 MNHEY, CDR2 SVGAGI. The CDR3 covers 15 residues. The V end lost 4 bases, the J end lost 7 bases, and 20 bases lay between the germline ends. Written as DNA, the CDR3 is TGTGCCAGCAGTTTAAAGATGCAGGGGCCTTTGGAGCAGTACTTC. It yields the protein CASSLKMQGPLEQYF.

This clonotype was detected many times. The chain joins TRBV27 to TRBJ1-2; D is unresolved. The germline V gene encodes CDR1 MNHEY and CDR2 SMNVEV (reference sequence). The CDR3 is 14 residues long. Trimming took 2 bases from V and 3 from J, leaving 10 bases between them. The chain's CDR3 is CASSLARNYYGYTF. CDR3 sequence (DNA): TGTGCCAGCAGTTTAGCAAGGAACTACTATGGCTACACCTTC.

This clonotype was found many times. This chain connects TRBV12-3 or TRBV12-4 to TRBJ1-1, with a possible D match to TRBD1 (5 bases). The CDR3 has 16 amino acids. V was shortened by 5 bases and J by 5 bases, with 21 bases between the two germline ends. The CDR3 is CASSPPRRGGWTEAFF. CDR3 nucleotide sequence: TGTGCCAGCAGTCCCCCACGTCGGGGGGGTTGGACTGAAGCTTTCTTT.

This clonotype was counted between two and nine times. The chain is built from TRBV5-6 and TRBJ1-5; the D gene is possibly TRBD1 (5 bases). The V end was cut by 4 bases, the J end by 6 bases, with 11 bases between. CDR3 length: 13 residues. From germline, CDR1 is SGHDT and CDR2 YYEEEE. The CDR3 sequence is CASSPERGQPQHF. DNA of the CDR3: TGTGCCAGCAGCCCGGAAAGGGGTCAGCCCCAGCATTTT.

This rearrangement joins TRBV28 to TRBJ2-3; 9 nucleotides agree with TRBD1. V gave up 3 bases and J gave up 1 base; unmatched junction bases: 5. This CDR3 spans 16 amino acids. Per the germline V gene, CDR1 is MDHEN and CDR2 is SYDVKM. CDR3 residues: CASSFVQGARTDTQYF. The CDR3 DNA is TGTGCCAGCAGTTTCGTACAGGGGGCTCGCACAGATACGCAGTATTTT.

CDR3 nucleotide sequence: TGCAGCGTTCGAGCGGGAGGAAGACTCGAGCAGTACTTC. This sequence encodes CSVRAGGRLEQYF. The V call is TRBV29-1, the J call TRBJ2-7, with 9 bases fitting TRBD2. Trimming removed 5 bases from V and 6 bases from J; junction bases left unmatched: 8. This CDR3 has 13 residues. Germline CDR1 and CDR2: SQVTM and ANQGSEA.

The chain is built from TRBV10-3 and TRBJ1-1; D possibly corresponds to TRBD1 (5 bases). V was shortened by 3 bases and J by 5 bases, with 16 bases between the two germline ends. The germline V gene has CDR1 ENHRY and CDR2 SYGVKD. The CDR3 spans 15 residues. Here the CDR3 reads CAISEGRVWGTEAFF. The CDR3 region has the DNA TGTGCCATCAGTGAAGGCAGGGTATGGGGGACTGAAGCTTTCTTT.

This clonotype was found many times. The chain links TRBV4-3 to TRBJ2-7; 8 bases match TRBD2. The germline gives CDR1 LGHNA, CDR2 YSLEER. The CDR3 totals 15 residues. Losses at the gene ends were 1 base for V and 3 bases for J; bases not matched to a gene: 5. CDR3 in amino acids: CASSQGLANNYEQYF. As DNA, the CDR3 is TGCGCCAGCAGCCAAGGACTAGCGAACAACTACGAGCAGTACTTC.